What follows is one TCR beta chain and its context. The data are from a study of T cell responses to AZD1222 COVID-19 vaccine. Produced via immunoSEQ multiplex PCR; TCRdb's table is partial and in-frame only. This sample carries 90,000 to 150,000 clones, over 75% of them seen once, and the ten largest clones take about 7.4%. Germline assignment: CDR1 MDHEN and CDR2 SYDVKM. The trim removed 4 bases at V and 0 bases at J, leaving 8 bases unmatched. CDR3 length: 17 amino acids. The specimen was peripheral blood, collected on day 0 of AZD1222 vaccination. This receptor was identified in an adult in good health. The chain uses TRBV28 and TRBJ2-1; 8 nucleotides line up with TRBD2. The DNA of the CDR3 is TGTGCCAGCAGTTCGGCTAGCGGGTTAAGCTCCTACAATGAGCAGTTCTTC. It specifies CASSSASGLSSYNEQFF.